This passage covers 2 T cell receptor beta chains from one sample sequenced in a study of blood T cell repertoires in COVID-19. Some clones are missing from TCRdb's copy, which holds only in-frame ones; the method was immunoSEQ multiplex PCR. The table shows around 1,800 clones, with around 69% occurring only once. Sequenced material: peripheral blood. All receptors derive from a man aged 65 to 85 with active COVID-19.

The V and J genes are TRBV2 and TRBJ2-7, with 9 nucleotides matching TRBD1. Germline CDR1 SNHLY, CDR2 FYNNEI. V dropped 2 bases and J dropped 2; count of bases not matched to a gene: 4. This CDR3 has 15 residues. The CDR3 loop is CASSEFGTGTYEQYF. The CDR3 DNA reads TGTGCCAGCAGTGAATTTGGGACAGGGACCTACGAGCAGTACTTC.

By share of the sample, this clone is medium-sized. The chain is built from TRBV18 and TRBJ1-2; D not resolved. The CDR3 is made up of 15 amino acids. Germline-derived CDR1 and CDR2 are KGHSH and LQKENI. V lost 0 bases to trimming and J lost 4 bases, with 12 bases between them. The CDR3 nucleotides read TGTGCCAGCTCACCACCGGAGTCAGAAGCCTATGGCTACACCTTC. Amino acids: CASSPPESEAYGYTF.